One sample yielded the 10 T cell receptor beta chains listed below, sequenced in a study of monozygotic twins with inflammatory bowel disease. TCRdb reprocessed the 5' RACE reads and reports one entry per CDR3 protein, with no DNA. The sample table includes around 370,000 distinct CDR3 sequences. The sequenced material came from blood. Source of these receptors: a human donor with ulcerative colitis or Crohn's disease, or a healthy co-twin of an affected twin (not recorded which).

The chain's CDR3 is CASSVGQNTEAFF. V usage is TRBV5-1 and J usage is TRBJ1-1. There are 13 residues in the CDR3. The V gene's germline CDR1 is SGHRS and CDR2 YFSETQ. The variable domain in full, with the rest retrieved from reference TRBV5-1 and TRBJ1-1, is KAGVTQTPRYLIKTRGQQVTLSCSPISGHRSVSWYQQTPGQGLQFLFEYFSETQRNKGNFPGRFSGRQFSNSRSEMNVSTLELGDSALYLCASSVGQNTEAFFGQGTRLTVV.

The rearrangement links TRBV19 to TRBJ2-6; TCRdb outputs TRBD2, but without DNA this stays unchecked. Germline assignment: CDR1 LNHDA and CDR2 SQIVND (reference sequence). The CDR3 runs to 18 residues. The CDR3 here is CASSTYMERASGANVLTF. The complete variable domain, with remaining parts taken from reference TRBV19 and TRBJ2-6, reads DGGITQSPKYLFRKEGQNVTLSCEQNLNHDAMYWYRQDPGQGLRLIYYSQIVNDFQKGDIAEGYSVSREKKESFPLTVTSAQKNPTAFYLCASSTYMERASGANVLTFGAGSRLTVL.

The chain recombines TRBV27 with TRBJ1-2; TCRdb lists TRBD1, though no DNA is available to test this call. The CDR3 consists of 14 residues. Per germline, CDR1 MNHEY and CDR2 SMNVEV (reference sequence). The CDR3 protein is CASRGQGAGYGYTF.

The CDR3 sequence: CASSLASKFTEAFF. The J gene is TRBJ1-1, the V gene TRBV9. The CDR3 loop spans 14 amino acids. The germline V gene encodes CDR1 SGDLS and CDR2 YYNGEE.

This chain uses TRBV15 with TRBJ1-3; TCRdb lists TRBD1, though no DNA is available to test this call. This CDR3 spans 16 amino acids. Germline CDR1 is LNHNV and CDR2 is YYDKDF (reference sequence). The CDR3 protein is CATSDYIQGPGNTIYF. Full variable domain (remainder filled in from reference TRBV15 and TRBJ1-3): DAMVIQNPRYQVTQFGKPVTLSCSQTLNHNVMYWYQQKSSQAPKLLFHYYDKDFNNEADTPDNFQSRRPNTSFCFLDIRSPGLGDTAMYLCATSDYIQGPGNTIYFGEGSWLTVV.

V usage is TRBV20-1 and J usage is TRBJ1-1. CDR1 is DFQATT, CDR2 SNEGSKA, per germline (reference sequence). This CDR3 comprises 13 residues. The chain's CDR3 is CSAQTSMNTEAFF.

The chain uses TRBV6-1 and TRBJ1-6; TCRdb outputs TRBD1, but without DNA this stays unchecked. Germline values: CDR1 MNHNS, CDR2 SASEGT. This CDR3 is built from 14 residues. The CDR3 reads CASRRQGDNSPLHF.

This chain links TRBV7-2 with TRBJ2-2; without DNA, the TCRdb call of TRBD2 cannot be checked. The CDR3 has 16 amino acids. Germline CDR1 is SGHTA and CDR2 is FQGNSA. The CDR3: CASNYRPLGDTGELFF.

The chain is built from TRBV7-9 and TRBJ1-5; TCRdb picks TRBD1, but there is no DNA to check that call. CDR1 and CDR2 (germline): SEHNR, FQNEAQ (reference sequence). The CDR3 covers 16 residues. The chain's CDR3 is CASSSGTGRGNQPQHF.

This chain joins TRBV7-9 and TRBJ2-7; with no DNA, the TCRdb D assignment of TRBD1 cannot be verified. Germline values: CDR1 SEHNR, CDR2 FQNEAQ (reference sequence). The length of the CDR3 is 15 residues. The CDR3 sequence: CASSPPRQGLGEQYF. The whole variable domain, remainder taken from reference TRBV7-9 and TRBJ2-7, is DTGVSQNPRHKITKRGQNVTFRCDPISEHNRLYWYRQTLGQGPEFLTYFQNEAQLEKSRLLSDRFSAERPKGSFSTLEIQRTEQGDSAMYLCASSPPRQGLGEQYFGPGTRLTVT.